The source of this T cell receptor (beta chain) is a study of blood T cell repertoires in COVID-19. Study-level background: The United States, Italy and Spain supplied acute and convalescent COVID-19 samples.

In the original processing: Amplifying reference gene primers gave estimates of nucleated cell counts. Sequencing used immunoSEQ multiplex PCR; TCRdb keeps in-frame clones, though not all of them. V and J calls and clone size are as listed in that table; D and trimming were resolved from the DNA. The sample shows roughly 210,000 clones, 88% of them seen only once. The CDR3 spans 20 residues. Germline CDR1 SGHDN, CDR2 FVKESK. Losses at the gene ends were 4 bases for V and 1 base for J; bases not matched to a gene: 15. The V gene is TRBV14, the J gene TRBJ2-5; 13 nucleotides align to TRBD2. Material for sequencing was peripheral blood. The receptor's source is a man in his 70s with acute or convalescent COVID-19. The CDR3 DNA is TGTGCCAGCAGCCCATCAACTATAACCGGGACTAGCGGGACCCAAGAGACCCAGTACTTC. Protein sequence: CASSPSTITGTSGTQETQYF.